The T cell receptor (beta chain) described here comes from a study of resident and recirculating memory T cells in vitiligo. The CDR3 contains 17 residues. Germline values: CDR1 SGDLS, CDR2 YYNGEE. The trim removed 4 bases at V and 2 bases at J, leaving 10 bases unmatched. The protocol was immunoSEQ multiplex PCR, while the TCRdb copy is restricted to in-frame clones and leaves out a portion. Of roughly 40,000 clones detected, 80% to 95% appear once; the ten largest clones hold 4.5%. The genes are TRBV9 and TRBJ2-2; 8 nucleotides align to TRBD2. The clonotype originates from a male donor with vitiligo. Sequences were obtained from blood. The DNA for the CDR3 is TGTGCCAGCAGCACCTACTTTAGCGGGGACAACACCGGGGAGCTGTTTTTT. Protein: CASSTYFSGDNTGELFF.